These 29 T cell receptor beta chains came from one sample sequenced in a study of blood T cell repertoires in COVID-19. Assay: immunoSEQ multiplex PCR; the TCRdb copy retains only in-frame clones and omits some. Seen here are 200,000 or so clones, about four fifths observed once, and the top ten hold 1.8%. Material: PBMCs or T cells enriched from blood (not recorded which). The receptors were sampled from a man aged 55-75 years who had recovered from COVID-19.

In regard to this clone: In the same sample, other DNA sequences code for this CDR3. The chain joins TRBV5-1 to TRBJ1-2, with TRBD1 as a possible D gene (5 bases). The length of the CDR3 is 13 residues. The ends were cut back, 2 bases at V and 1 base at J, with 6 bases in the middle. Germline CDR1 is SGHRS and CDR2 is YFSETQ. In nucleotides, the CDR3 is TGCGCCAGCAGCTTCGACAGTAACTATGGCTACACCTTC. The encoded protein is CASSFDSNYGYTF.

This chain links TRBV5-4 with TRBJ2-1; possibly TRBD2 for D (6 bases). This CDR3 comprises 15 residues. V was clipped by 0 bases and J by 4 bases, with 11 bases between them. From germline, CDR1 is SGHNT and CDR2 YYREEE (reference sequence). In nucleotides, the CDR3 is TGTGCCAGCAGCTTGGCCACGGGGGAGTACAATGAGCAGTTCTTC. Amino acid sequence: CASSLATGEYNEQFF. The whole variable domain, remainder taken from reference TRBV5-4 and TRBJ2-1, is ETGVTQSPTHLIKTRGQQVTLRCSSQSGHNTVSWYQQALGQGPQFIFQYYREEENGRGNFPPRFSGLQFPNYSSELNVNALELDDSALYLCASSLATGEYNEQFFGPGTRLTVL.

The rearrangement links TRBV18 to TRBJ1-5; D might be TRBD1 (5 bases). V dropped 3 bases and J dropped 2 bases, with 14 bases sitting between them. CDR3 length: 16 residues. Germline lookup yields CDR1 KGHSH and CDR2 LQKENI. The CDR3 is CASSPPESQGNQPQHF. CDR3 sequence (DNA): TGTGCCAGCTCACCGCCTGAATCACAGGGCAATCAGCCCCAGCATTTT.

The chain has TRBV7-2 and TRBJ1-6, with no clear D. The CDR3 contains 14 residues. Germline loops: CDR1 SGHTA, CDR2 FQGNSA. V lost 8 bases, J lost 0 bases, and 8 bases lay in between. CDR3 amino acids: CASAWSSYNSPLHF. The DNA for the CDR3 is TGTGCCAGCGCCTGGAGCTCCTATAATTCACCCCTCCACTTT.

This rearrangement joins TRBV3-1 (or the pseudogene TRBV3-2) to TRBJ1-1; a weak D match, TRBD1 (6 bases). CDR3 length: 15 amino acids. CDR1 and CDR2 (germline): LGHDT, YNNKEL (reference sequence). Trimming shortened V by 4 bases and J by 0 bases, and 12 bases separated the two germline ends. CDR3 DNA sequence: TGTGCCAGCAGCCTACAGGGAGTCATGAACACTGAAGCTTTCTTT. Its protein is CASSLQGVMNTEAFF.

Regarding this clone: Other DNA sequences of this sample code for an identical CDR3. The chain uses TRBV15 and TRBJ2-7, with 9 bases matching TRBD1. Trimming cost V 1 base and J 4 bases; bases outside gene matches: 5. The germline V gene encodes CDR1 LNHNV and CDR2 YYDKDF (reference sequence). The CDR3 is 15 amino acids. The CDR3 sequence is CATSRGGQGTYEQYF. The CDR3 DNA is TGTGCCACCAGCAGAGGAGGACAGGGGACGTACGAGCAGTACTTC.

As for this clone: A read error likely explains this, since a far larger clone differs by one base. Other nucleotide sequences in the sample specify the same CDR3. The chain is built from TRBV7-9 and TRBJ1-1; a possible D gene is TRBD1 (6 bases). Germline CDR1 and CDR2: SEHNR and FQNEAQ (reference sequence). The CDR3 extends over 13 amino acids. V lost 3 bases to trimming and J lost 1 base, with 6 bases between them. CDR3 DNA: TGTGCCAGCAGCTTGACAGGGAACACTGAAGCTTTCTTT. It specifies CASSLTGNTEAFF.

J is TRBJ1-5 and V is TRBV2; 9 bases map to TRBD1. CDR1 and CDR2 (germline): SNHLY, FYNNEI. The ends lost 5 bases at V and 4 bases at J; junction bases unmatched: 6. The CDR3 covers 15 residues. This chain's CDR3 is CASSLSGQGNQPQHF. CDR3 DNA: TGTGCCAGCAGTTTATCGGGACAGGGAAATCAGCCCCAGCATTTT.

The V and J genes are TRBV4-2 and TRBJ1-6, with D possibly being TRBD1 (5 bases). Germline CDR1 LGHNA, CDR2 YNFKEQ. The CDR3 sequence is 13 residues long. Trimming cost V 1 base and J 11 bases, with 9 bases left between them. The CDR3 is CASSQVKGPPLHF. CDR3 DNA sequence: TGTGCCAGCAGCCAAGTTAAGGGGCCACCCCTCCACTTT.

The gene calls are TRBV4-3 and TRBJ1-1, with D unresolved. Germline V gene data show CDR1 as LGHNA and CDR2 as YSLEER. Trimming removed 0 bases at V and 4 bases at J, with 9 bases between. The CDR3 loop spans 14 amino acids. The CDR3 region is CASSQEIRGTEAFF. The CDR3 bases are TGCGCCAGCAGCCAAGAGATTCGGGGCACTGAAGCTTTCTTT.

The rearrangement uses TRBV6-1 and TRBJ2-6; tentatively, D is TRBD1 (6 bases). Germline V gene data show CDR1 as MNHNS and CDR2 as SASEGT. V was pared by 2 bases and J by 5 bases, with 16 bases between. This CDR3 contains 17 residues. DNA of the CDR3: TGTGCCAGCAGTGAAATGGGACAAGGGACCCGGGCCAACGTCCTGACTTTC. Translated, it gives CASSEMGQGTRANVLTF.

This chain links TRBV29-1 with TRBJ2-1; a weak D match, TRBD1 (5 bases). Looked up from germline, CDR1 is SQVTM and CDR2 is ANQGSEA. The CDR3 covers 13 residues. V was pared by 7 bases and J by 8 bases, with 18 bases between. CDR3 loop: CSGHAGSYDEQFF. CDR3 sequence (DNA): TGCAGCGGGCACGCAGGGTCTTACGATGAGCAGTTCTTC.

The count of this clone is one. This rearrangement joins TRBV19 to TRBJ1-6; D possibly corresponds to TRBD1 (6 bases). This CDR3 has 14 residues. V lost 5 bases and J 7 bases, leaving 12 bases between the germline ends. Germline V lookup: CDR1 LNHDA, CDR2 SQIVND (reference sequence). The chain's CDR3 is CASSRPGANSPLHF. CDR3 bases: TGTGCCAGTAGTCGTCCAGGGGCAAATTCACCCCTCCACTTT.

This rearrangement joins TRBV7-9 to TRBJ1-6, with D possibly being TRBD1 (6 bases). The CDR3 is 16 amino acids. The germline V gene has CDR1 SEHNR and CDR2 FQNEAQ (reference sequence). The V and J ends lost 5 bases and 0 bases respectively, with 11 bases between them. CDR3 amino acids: CASSPRGGSYNSPLHF. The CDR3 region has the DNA TGTGCCAGCAGCCCCCGAGGGGGCTCCTATAATTCACCCCTCCACTTT.

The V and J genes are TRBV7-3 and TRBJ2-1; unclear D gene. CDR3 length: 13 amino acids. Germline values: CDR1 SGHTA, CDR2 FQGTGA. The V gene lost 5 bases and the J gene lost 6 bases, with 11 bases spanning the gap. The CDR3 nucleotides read TGTGCCAGCAGCAACGCTAGGTCCAATGAGCAGTTCTTC. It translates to CASSNARSNEQFF.

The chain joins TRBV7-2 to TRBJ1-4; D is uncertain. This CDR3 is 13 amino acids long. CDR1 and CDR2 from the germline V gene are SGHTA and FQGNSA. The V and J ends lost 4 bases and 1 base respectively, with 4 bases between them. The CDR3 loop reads CASSSGTNEKLFF. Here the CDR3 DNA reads TGTGCCAGCAGCTCGGGAACTAATGAAAAACTGTTTTTT.

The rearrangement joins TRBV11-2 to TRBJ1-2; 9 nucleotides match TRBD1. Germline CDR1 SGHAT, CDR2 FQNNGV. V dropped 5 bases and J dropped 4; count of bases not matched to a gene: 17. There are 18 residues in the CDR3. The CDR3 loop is CASSRTGTGFNLGYGYTF. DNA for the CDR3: TGTGCCAGCAGCCGAACTGGGACAGGGTTTAATCTTGGCTATGGCTACACCTTC.

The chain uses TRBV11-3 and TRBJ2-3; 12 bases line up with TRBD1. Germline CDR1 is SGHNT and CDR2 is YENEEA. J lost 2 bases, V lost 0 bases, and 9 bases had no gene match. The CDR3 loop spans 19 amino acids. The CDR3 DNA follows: TGTGCCAGCAGCTTAGATGGGACAGGGGGCGCGGGTCACACAGATACGCAGTATTTT. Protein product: CASSLDGTGGAGHTDTQYF. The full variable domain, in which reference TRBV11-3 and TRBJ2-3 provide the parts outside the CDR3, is EAGVVQSPRYKIIEKKQPVAFWCNPISGHNTLYWYLQNLGQGPELLIRYENEEAVDDSQLPKDRFSAERLKGVDSTLKIQPAELGDSAVYLCASSLDGTGGAGHTDTQYFGPGTRLTVL.

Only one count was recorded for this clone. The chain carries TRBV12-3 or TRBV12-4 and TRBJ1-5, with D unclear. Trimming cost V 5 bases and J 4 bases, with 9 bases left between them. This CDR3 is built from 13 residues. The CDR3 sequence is CASSLNSNQPQHF. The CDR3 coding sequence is TGTGCCAGCAGTCTTAACAGTAATCAGCCCCAGCATTTT.

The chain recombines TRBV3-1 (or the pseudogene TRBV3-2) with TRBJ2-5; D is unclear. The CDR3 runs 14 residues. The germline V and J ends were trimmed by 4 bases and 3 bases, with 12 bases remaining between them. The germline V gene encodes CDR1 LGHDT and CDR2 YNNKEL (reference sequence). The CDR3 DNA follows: TGTGCCAGCAGCCGAGGAGTGGGTGAAGAGACCCAGTACTTC. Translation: CASSRGVGEETQYF.

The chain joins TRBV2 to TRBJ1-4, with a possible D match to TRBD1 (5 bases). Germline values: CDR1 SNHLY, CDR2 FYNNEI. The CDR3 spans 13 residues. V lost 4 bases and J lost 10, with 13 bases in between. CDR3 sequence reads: CASSVKPQGKLFF. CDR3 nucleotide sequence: TGTGCCAGCAGTGTTAAGCCGCAGGGAAAACTGTTTTTT.

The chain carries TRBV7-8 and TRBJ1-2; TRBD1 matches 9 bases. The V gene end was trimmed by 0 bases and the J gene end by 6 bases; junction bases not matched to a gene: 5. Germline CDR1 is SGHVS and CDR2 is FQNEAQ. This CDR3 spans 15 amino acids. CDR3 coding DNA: TGTGCCAGCAGCTTAGCCAGGGACAGGGCGGATGGCTACACCTTC. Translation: CASSLARDRADGYTF.

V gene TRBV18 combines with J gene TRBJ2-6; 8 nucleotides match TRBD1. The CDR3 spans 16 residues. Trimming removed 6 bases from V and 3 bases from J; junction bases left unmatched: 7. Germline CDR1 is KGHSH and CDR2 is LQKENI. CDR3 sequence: CASSPQGAHGANVLTF. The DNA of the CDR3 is TGTGCCAGCTCGCCGCAGGGGGCGCATGGGGCCAACGTCCTGACTTTC.

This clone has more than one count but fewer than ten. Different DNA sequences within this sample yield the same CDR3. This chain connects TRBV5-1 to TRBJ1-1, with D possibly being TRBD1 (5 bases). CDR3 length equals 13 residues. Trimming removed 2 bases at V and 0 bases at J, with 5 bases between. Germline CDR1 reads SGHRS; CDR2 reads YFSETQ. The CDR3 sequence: CASSLGVNTEAFF. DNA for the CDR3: TGCGCCAGCAGCTTAGGGGTGAACACTGAAGCTTTCTTT. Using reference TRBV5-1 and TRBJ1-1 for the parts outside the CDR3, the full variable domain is KAGVTQTPRYLIKTRGQQVTLSCSPISGHRSVSWYQQTPGQGLQFLFEYFSETQRNKGNFPGRFSGRQFSNSRSEMNVSTLELGDSALYLCASSLGVNTEAFFGQGTRLTVV.

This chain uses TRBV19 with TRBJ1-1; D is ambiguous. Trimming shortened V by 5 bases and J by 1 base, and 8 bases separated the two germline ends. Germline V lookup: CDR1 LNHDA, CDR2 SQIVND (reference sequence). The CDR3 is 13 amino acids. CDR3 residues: CASSGTANTEAFF. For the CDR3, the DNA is TGTGCCAGTAGTGGAACAGCGAACACTGAAGCTTTCTTT.

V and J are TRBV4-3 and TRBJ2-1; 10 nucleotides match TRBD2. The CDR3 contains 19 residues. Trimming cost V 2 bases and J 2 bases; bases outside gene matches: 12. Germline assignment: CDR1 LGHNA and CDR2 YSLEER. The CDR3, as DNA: TGCGCCAGCAGCCAAACACGGAGCCAGCGGGGGGGGCCCTACAATGAGCAGTTCTTC. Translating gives CASSQTRSQRGGPYNEQFF.

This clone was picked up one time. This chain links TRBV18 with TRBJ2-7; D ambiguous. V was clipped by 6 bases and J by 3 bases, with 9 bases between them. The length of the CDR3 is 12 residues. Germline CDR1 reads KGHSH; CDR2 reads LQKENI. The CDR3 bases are TGTGCCAGCTCCACACAGAGCTACGAGCAGTACTTC. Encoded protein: CASSTQSYEQYF.

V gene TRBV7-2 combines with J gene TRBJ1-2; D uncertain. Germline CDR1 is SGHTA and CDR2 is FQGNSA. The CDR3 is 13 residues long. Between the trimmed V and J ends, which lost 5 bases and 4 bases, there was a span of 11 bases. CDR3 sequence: CASSQEGSYGYTF. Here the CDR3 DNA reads TGTGCCAGCAGCCAAGAGGGCAGCTATGGCTACACCTTC. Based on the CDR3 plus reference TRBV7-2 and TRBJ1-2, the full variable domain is GAGVSQSPSNKVTEKGKDVELRCDPISGHTALYWYRQSLGQGLEFLIYFQGNSAPDKSGLPSDRFSAERTGGSVSTLTIQRTQQEDSAVYLCASSQEGSYGYTFGSGTRLTVV.

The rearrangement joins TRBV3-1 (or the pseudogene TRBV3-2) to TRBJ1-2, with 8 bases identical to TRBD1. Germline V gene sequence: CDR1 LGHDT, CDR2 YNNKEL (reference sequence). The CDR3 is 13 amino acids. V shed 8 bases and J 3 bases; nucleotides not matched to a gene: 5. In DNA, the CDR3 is TGTGCCAGCCGAGGACAGGGACACTATGGCTACACCTTC. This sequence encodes CASRGQGHYGYTF.